The 32 T cell receptor beta chains reported below all come from one sample, sequenced in a study of T cell repertoires in cytomegalovirus infection. Each CDR3 protein is one row after TCRdb ran MiXCR on the reads. The table shows roughly 990,000 distinct CDR3 sequences, with around 31% occurring only once. These TCRs' antigens remain unknown. Specimen: cultured CD8+ T cells from PBMCs, collected from culture after CMV antigen stimulation. Source of these receptors: a human donor in good health (CMV status not recorded). Some clones in this sample may be carry-over from other donors' samples.

The chain recombines TRBV6-6 with TRBJ2-7, with TRBD1 identical over 7 bases. CDR1 MNHNY and CDR2 SVGAGI come from the germline V gene (reference sequence). The V gene end was trimmed by 9 bases and the J gene end by 2 bases; junction bases not matched to a gene: 7. CDR3 size: 13 residues. CDR3 DNA sequence: TGTGCCAGTCAGTCGGACAGGCCCTACGAGCAGTACTTC. Its translation: CASQSDRPYEQYF.

The chain is built from TRBV5-1 and TRBJ2-1, with D tentatively TRBD2 (6 bases). The germline gives CDR1 SGHRS, CDR2 YFSETQ. The CDR3 has 15 amino acids. Trimming removed 7 bases at V and 3 bases at J, with 17 bases between. The CDR3 sequence: CASGPLSGGYNEQFF. The CDR3 nucleotides are TGCGCCAGCGGCCCGCTTAGCGGCGGCTACAATGAGCAGTTCTTC. The full variable domain, its missing parts supplied by reference TRBV5-1 and TRBJ2-1, is KAGVTQTPRYLIKTRGQQVTLSCSPISGHRSVSWYQQTPGQGLQFLFEYFSETQRNKGNFPGRFSGRQFSNSRSEMNVSTLELGDSALYLCASGPLSGGYNEQFFGPGTRLTVL.

In regard to this clonotype: Relative to the germline gene, one junction end is altered; a read error may explain this. V and J are TRBV5-6 and TRBJ1-1; D may be TRBD1 (5 bases). The germline gives CDR1 SGHDT, CDR2 YYEEEE. The CDR3 runs 17 residues. The CDR3 sequence is CANSLWRAGRRNTEAFF. In DNA form, the CDR3 reads TGTGCCAACAGCTTGTGGCGGGCAGGGAGGAGAAACACTGAAGCTTTCTTT.

The chain's CDR3 is CASSVRQEDGYTF. In nucleotides, the CDR3 is TGCGCCAGCAGTGTCCGACAGGAGGATGGCTACACCTTC. The chain carries TRBV10-2 and TRBJ1-2, with a tentative D call TRBD1 (6 bases). Germline CDR1 is WSHSY and CDR2 is SAAADI. This CDR3 spans 13 amino acids. V lost 4 bases and J lost 6, with 12 bases in between.

This clonotype was seen a few times. The chain uses TRBV12-3 or TRBV12-4 and TRBJ2-3; 7 bases line up with TRBD2. Unmatched junction bases numbered 19, after V lost 3 bases and J lost 4 bases. This CDR3 spans 19 amino acids. CDR3 sequence reads: CASSFFNSGSGGVADTQYF. The DNA for the CDR3 is TGTGCCAGCAGTTTCTTTAATAGCGGGTCGGGCGGGGTGGCAGATACGCAGTATTTT.

Worth noting for this clonotype: A much larger clone lies a single base off, so this may be a read error. J is TRBJ1-1 and V is TRBV7-6; 7 bases fit TRBD1. Losses at the gene ends were 5 bases for V and 4 bases for J; bases not matched to a gene: 10. Germline assignment: CDR1 SGHVS and CDR2 FNYEAQ. This CDR3 region has 15 residues. DNA for the CDR3: TGTGCCAGCAGCGAAACAGGGGCAGGGTCCACTGAAGCTTTCTTT. Amino acids: CASSETGAGSTEAFF.

The chain recombines TRBV19 with TRBJ1-5; TRBD1 aligns across 10 bases. Germline lookup yields CDR1 LNHDA and CDR2 SQIVND (reference sequence). This CDR3 is 15 amino acids long. Germline trimming cut 1 base from V and 9 bases from J; bases unmatched to any gene: 6. Here the CDR3 DNA reads TGTGCCAGTAGTATAGGACAGGGGGCTCGTCGGCCCCAGCATTTT. This encodes CASSIGQGARRPQHF.

This clonotype was observed a few times. The J gene is TRBJ2-7, the V gene TRBV25-1; D may correspond to TRBD1 or TRBD2 (5 bases each). The V end was cut by 7 bases, the J end by 4 bases, with 20 bases between. Germline V gene lookup returns CDR1 MGHDK and CDR2 SYGVNS. The CDR3 contains 15 residues. CDR3 in amino acids: CASTSNPGTPYEQYV. For the CDR3, the DNA is TGTGCCAGCACCTCAAACCCAGGGACGCCATACGAGCAGTACGTC.

The chain links TRBV7-2 to TRBJ2-3; D ambiguous. V lost 5 bases, J lost 6 bases, and 12 bases lay in between. Germline CDR1 is SGHTA and CDR2 is FQGNSA. This CDR3 spans 13 amino acids. In DNA, the CDR3 is TGTGCCAGCAGCGTTGCTACTGGGGATACGCAGTATTTT. Its translation: CASSVATGDTQYF.

This clonotype has at least ten counts. This chain joins TRBV7-2 and TRBJ2-5; 14 bases are shared with TRBD2. Trimming removed 7 bases from V and 4 bases from J; junction bases left unmatched: 17. The germline CDR1 and CDR2 sequences are SGHTA and FQGNSA. CDR3 length: 19 residues. The CDR3 region has the DNA TGTGCCAGCACCATATATTCGACTAGCGGGGGGGCTGTGACAGAGACCCAGTACTTC. Translated: CASTIYSTSGGAVTETQYF. The complete variable domain, with remaining parts taken from reference TRBV7-2 and TRBJ2-5, reads GAGVSQSPSNKVTEKGKDVELRCDPISGHTALYWYRQSLGQGLEFLIYFQGNSAPDKSGLPSDRFSAERTGGSVSTLTIQRTQQEDSAVYLCASTIYSTSGGAVTETQYFGPGTRLLVL.

The chain carries TRBV7-6 and TRBJ2-5; D may match TRBD1 or TRBD2 (5 bases each). Germline V gene sequence: CDR1 SGHVS, CDR2 FNYEAQ. Trimming pared 5 bases from V and 1 base from J, leaving 11 bases between. The CDR3 sequence is 14 residues long. CDR3 nucleotides: TGTGCCAGCAGCACCATCGGGGCCCAAGAGACCCAGTACTTC. Its translation: CASSTIGAQETQYF.

V is TRBV20-1 and J is TRBJ2-1; no firm D call. Trimming removed 0 bases from V and 9 bases from J, with 6 bases in between. Germline V gene lookup returns CDR1 DFQATT and CDR2 SNEGSKA (reference sequence). The CDR3 totals 11 residues. CDR3 sequence (DNA): TGCAGTGCTAGAGAAGTCATTGAGCAGTTCTTC. Encoded protein: CSAREVIEQFF.

Ten or more counts support this clonotype. The rearrangement joins TRBV6-1 to TRBJ2-6; 8 positions match TRBD1. The CDR3 spans 17 residues. The germline V gene has CDR1 MNHNS and CDR2 SASEGT. Germline trimming cut 4 bases from V and 4 bases from J; bases unmatched to any gene: 9. CDR3 in DNA: TGTGCCAGCAGTGGGACAGGGATTACGACGGGGGCCAACGTCCTGACTTTC. It encodes CASSGTGITTGANVLTF.

In regard to this clonotype: A much bigger clone sits one base away, suggesting this may be a read error. The rearrangement joins TRBV7-2 to TRBJ2-1; TRBD2 aligns across 13 bases. V trimming: 2 bases; J trimming: 6 bases; junction bases outside the gene matches: 7. The CDR3 covers 17 residues. From germline, CDR1 is SGHTA and CDR2 FQGNSA. The CDR3 DNA reads TGTGCCAGCAGCTTAAAAGGACTAGCGGGGGAGAGCAATGAGCAGTTCTTC. It yields the protein CASSLKGLAGESNEQFF.

This clonotype was seen more than once but under ten times. The chain combines TRBV12-3 or TRBV12-4 with TRBJ1-2; TRBD1 might be the D (5 bases). The CDR3 is 14 amino acids. Trimming took off 0 bases at V and 4 bases at J, with 9 bases between the two ends. CDR3 DNA sequence: TGTGCCAGCAGTTTAGCGCAGGGCGCCTATGGCTACACCTTC. This translates into CASSLAQGAYGYTF.

CDR3 residues: CSARVGLANTDTQYF. The CDR3 DNA sequence: TGCAGTGCTAGAGTTGGACTAGCGAACACAGATACGCAGTATTTT. The chain has TRBV20-1 and TRBJ2-3; 9 nucleotides line up with TRBD2. J lost 2 bases, V lost 1 base, and 4 bases had no gene match. CDR1 DFQATT and CDR2 SNEGSKA come from the germline V gene (reference sequence). The CDR3 sequence is 15 residues long.

This chain uses TRBV19 with TRBJ2-7, with D hard to call. Trimming took off 3 bases at V and 5 bases at J, with 14 bases between the two ends. The CDR3 totals 14 residues. CDR1 is LNHDA and CDR2 is SQIVND in the germline V gene (reference sequence). CDR3 in DNA: TGTGCCAGTAGTATTTCCCTAAGCCATAACGAGCAGTACGTC. Translated: CASSISLSHNEQYV.

This chain links TRBV20-1 with TRBJ2-7; D gene unclear. The CDR3 sequence is 13 residues long. CDR1 is DFQATT and CDR2 is SNEGSKA in the germline V gene (reference sequence). Trimming left V 3 bases short and J 0 bases short, with 9 bases between. The CDR3 DNA reads as TGCAGTGCTAGCTGGGAATACTCCTACGAGCAGTACTTC. Amino acids: CSASWEYSYEQYF.

This sequence joins TRBV5-6 and TRBJ1-2; 9 nucleotides agree with TRBD1. The CDR3 is 15 residues long. The germline V gene has CDR1 SGHDT and CDR2 YYEEEE. V shed 0 bases and J 4 bases; nucleotides not matched to a gene: 4. The CDR3 is CASSLVGTGPYGYTF. CDR3 coding DNA: TGTGCCAGCAGCTTGGTTGGGACAGGGCCCTATGGCTACACCTTC.

This rearrangement joins TRBV15 to TRBJ2-1; D is possibly TRBD2 (6 bases). The length of the CDR3 is 15 residues. Trimming shortened V by 1 base and J by 9 bases, and 16 bases separated the two germline ends. Germline CDR1 reads LNHNV; CDR2 reads YYDKDF (reference sequence). Here the CDR3 DNA reads TGTGCCACCAGCAGAGGCGCGGGACCCGAGGGTGAGCAGTTCTTC. This codes for CATSRGAGPEGEQFF.

This sequence joins TRBV10-3 and TRBJ2-7; 11 positions match TRBD2. The CDR3 loop spans 15 amino acids. Unmatched junction bases numbered 12, after V lost 11 bases and J lost 3 bases. Looked up from germline, CDR1 is ENHRY and CDR2 is SYGVKD. The CDR3: CASEGSSGGGYEQYV. Here the CDR3 DNA reads TGTGCCTCGGAGGGCAGTAGCGGGGGGGGCTACGAGCAGTACGTC.

This clonotype came up a few times. CDR3 sequence reads: CASSLSFWTSPPDTQYF. CDR3 coding DNA: TGTGCCAGCAGCTTATCGTTCTGGACTAGTCCTCCAGATACGCAGTATTTT. The chain has TRBV7-6 and TRBJ2-3, with 7 bases aligning to TRBD2. Unmatched junction bases numbered 12, after V lost 2 bases and J lost 4 bases. The CDR3 is 17 residues long. From germline, CDR1 is SGHVS and CDR2 FNYEAQ.

The chain employs TRBV29-1 and TRBJ1-1; D not certain. The CDR3 is 11 residues long. Germline CDR1 SQVTM, CDR2 ANQGSEA. The V end lost 6 bases, the J end lost 8 bases, and 13 bases lay between the germline ends. CDR3 sequence: CSVVTPQEAFF. CDR3 sequence (DNA): TGCAGCGTGGTGACACCCCAGGAAGCTTTCTTT. The full variable domain, in which reference TRBV29-1 and TRBJ1-1 provide the parts outside the CDR3, is SAVISQKPSRDICQRGTSLTIQCQVDSQVTMMFWYRQQPGQSLTLIATANQGSEATYESGFVIDKFPISRPNLTFSTLTVSNMSPEDSSIYLCSVVTPQEAFFGQGTRLTVV.

About this clonotype itself: Because the CDR3's place on the DNA is in doubt, the DNA is left out and the CDR3 is given as listed by TCRdb. The chain uses TRBV11-1 and TRBJ2-1; the table's D call of TRBD1 was not tested on the DNA. Inclusive of both ends, the CDR3 amounts to 19 amino acids. Germline CDR1 reads SGHAT; CDR2 reads FQDESV (reference sequence). CDR3 sequence: CASSFVGQGATWPHNERFF.

The V gene is TRBV14, the J gene TRBJ2-2; no clear D gene. This CDR3 has 14 amino acids. Deletions cut 2 bases from V and 3 bases from J, with 7 bases between. Germline lookup yields CDR1 SGHDN and CDR2 FVKESK. The CDR3 loop is CASSQRVDTGELFF. CDR3 in DNA: TGTGCCAGCAGCCAAAGGGTCGACACCGGGGAGCTGTTTTTT.

This chain uses TRBV7-9 with TRBJ2-7; no clear D gene. V dropped 2 bases and J dropped 3 bases, with 14 bases sitting between them. Looked up from germline, CDR1 is SEHNR and CDR2 is FQNEAQ (reference sequence). CDR3 length equals 15 residues. In DNA form, the CDR3 reads TGTGCCAGCAGCTTACCGACGGCACAACTCTACGAGCAGTACTTC. It is translated as CASSLPTAQLYEQYF.

As to this clonotype: A junction boundary mismatches the germline segment, possibly from a read error. The chain employs TRBV7-8 and TRBJ1-6, with a tentative D call TRBD1 (6 bases). This CDR3 has 18 amino acids. Germline loops: CDR1 SGHVS, CDR2 FQNEAQ. The CDR3 region has the DNA TGTGCCAGCAGCTCTCTCCGGGACACTCGCTCCTATAATTCATCCCTCCACTTT. The encoded protein is CASSSLRDTRSYNSSLHF.

The chain recombines TRBV20-1 with TRBJ2-1, with D perhaps given as TRBD1 or TRBD2 (5 bases each). Trimming cost V 3 bases and J 2 bases, with 11 bases left between them. Per the germline V gene, CDR1 is DFQATT and CDR2 is SNEGSKA (reference sequence). This CDR3 spans 14 amino acids. The CDR3 sequence: CSASLMGAYNEQFF. The CDR3 nucleotides read TGCAGTGCTAGTCTTATGGGGGCCTACAATGAGCAGTTCTTC.

Ten or more counts support this clonotype. This chain links TRBV7-8 with TRBJ2-1; D might be TRBD2 (7 bases). Trimming took 3 bases from V and 4 from J, leaving 13 bases between them. Germline loops: CDR1 SGHVS, CDR2 FQNEAQ. This CDR3 has 15 amino acids. The chain's CDR3 is CASSLDGGPYNEQFF. The CDR3 DNA is TGTGCCAGCAGCTTGGACGGGGGGCCTTACAATGAGCAGTTCTTC.

This clonotype was seen more than once but under ten times. The rearrangement joins TRBV13 to TRBJ2-7, with D perhaps TRBD1 (6 bases). There are 14 residues in the CDR3. V was shortened by 5 bases and J by 2 bases, with 13 bases between the two germline ends. In germline, CDR1 is PRHDT, CDR2 FYEKMQ (reference sequence). The CDR3 DNA reads as TGTGCCAGCAGCCCCCCTGACAGGACCTACGAGCAGTACTTC. It translates to CASSPPDRTYEQYF.

The CDR3 spells CASSLSSGGVYNEQFF. The CDR3 DNA sequence: TGTGCCAGCAGTTTATCTAGCGGGGGCGTTTACAATGAGCAGTTCTTC. V usage is TRBV27 and J usage is TRBJ2-1, with TRBD2 matching over 9 bases. J was trimmed by 4 bases and V by 0 bases; bases with no gene match: 4. Germline assignment: CDR1 MNHEY and CDR2 SMNVEV (reference sequence). The CDR3 runs 16 residues.

This clonotype was picked up a small number of times. V usage is TRBV7-9 and J usage is TRBJ2-7, with D possibly TRBD1 on 6 matching bases. The ends were cut back, 2 bases at V and 5 bases at J, with 10 bases in the middle. Germline values: CDR1 SEHNR, CDR2 FQNEAQ (reference sequence). The CDR3 totals 13 residues. CDR3 sequence reads: CASSLKGVDEQYF. The CDR3 DNA follows: TGTGCCAGCAGCTTAAAGGGGGTCGACGAGCAGTACTTC.